The 32 T cell receptor beta chains reported below all come from one sample, sequenced in a study of read filtering for tumor transcriptome and immune sequencing. This library used roughly 400 ng RNA and molecular barcoded adaptors spanning alpha/delta and beta/gamma chains. TCRdb re-analysed the reads in MiXCR, keeping a single row per CDR3 protein. This sample yields some 41,000 distinct CDR3 sequences, of which approximately 10% are seen a single time; around 35% belongs to the top ten. Sample: a population of CD138-negative cells sorted from bone marrow. These receptors originate from a donor at least 40 years old with multiple myeloma.

This clonotype was seen repeatedly, ten times or more. The V and J genes are TRBV12-5 and TRBJ2-1; D possibly matches TRBD1 or TRBD2 (5 bases each). The CDR3 consists of 14 residues. Germline V gene lookup returns CDR1 LGHNT and CDR2 FRNRAP. V was shortened by 7 bases and J by 9 bases, with 19 bases between the two germline ends. CDR3: CASAPSGTVGEQFF. The CDR3 DNA sequence: TGTGCTAGTGCCCCCTCCGGGACGGTGGGTGAGCAGTTCTTC.

This clonotype has only a few counts. This may stem from a read error, because a much larger clone lies one nucleotide away. V usage is TRBV6-5 and J usage is TRBJ1-6; D remains unclear. CDR3 length equals 13 residues. In germline, CDR1 is MNHEY, CDR2 SVGAGI. CDR3 residues: CASSYSRKSPRHF. The DNA for the CDR3 is TGTGCCAGCAGTTACTCGAGAAAGTCACCCCGCCACTTT.

This clonotype showed up many times. V usage is TRBV6-5 and J usage is TRBJ2-5; a possible D gene is TRBD1 (6 bases). V lost 5 bases and J lost 7, with 11 bases in between. The germline gives CDR1 MNHEY, CDR2 SVGAGI. CDR3 length equals 12 residues. CDR3 amino acids: CASSTGYGTQYF. The CDR3 DNA reads TGTGCCAGCAGTACAGGGTATGGGACCCAGTACTTC.

Ten or more counts support this clonotype. This sequence joins TRBV5-1 and TRBJ1-1, with 8 bases that match TRBD1. The V segment lost 0 bases and the J segment 6 bases; nucleotides outside the gene matches: 4. The CDR3 is 14 amino acids. The V gene's germline CDR1 is SGHRS and CDR2 YFSETQ. CDR3 loop: CASSLGDRGAEAFF. As DNA, the CDR3 is TGCGCCAGCAGCTTGGGAGACAGGGGCGCTGAAGCTTTCTTT.

This clonotype was picked up many times. The chain uses TRBV10-2 and TRBJ1-2, with D unresolved. The V gene lost 6 bases and the J gene lost 8 bases, with 19 bases spanning the gap. Germline values: CDR1 WSHSY, CDR2 SAAADI. The CDR3 consists of 14 residues. CDR3 protein: CASSPAPPTGGYTF. CDR3 sequence (DNA): TGCGCCAGCAGCCCAGCCCCCCCCACGGGCGGCTACACCTTC.

About this clonotype itself: At one of its ends the junction is not consistent with the germline gene, which may arise from a read error. The chain carries TRBV3-1 and TRBJ2-1; weak D call: TRBD2 (7 bases). The germline CDR1 and CDR2 sequences are LGHDT and YNNKEL (reference sequence). CDR3 length: 15 amino acids. This CDR3 is CASSQGGGSCNEQFF. The CDR3 region has the DNA TGTGCCAGCAGCCAGGGCGGGGGCTCCTGCAATGAGCAGTTCTTC.

With regard to this clonotype: A single base separates this from a much larger clone, so it may be a read error. J is TRBJ2-1 and V is TRBV20-1, with no clear D. This CDR3 is 13 amino acids long. In germline, CDR1 is DFQATT, CDR2 SNEGSKA (reference sequence). The ends were cut back, 6 bases at V and 4 bases at J, with 13 bases in the middle. As DNA, the CDR3 is TGCAGTGCAACCTTTCCCGCTTACAATGAGCAGTTCTTC. Residues: CSATFPAYNEQFF.

This clonotype has at least ten counts. V is TRBV12-3 or TRBV12-4 and J is TRBJ2-5; tentative D call: TRBD2 (5 bases). V was clipped by 3 bases and J by 3 bases, with 11 bases between them. The CDR3 totals 14 residues. The CDR3 nucleotides read TGTGCCAGCAGTTTCCTTGGGGAGAAAGAGACCCAGTACTTC. Its translation is CASSFLGEKETQYF.

This clonotype has at least ten counts. The CDR3 is CASSPPDQPQHF. For the CDR3, the DNA is TGTGCCAGCAGCCCGCCGGATCAGCCCCAGCATTTT. The V and J genes are TRBV7-9 and TRBJ1-5; D gene unclear. Germline V gene sequence: CDR1 SEHNR, CDR2 FQNEAQ (reference sequence). CDR3 length equals 12 residues. Trimming removed 5 bases at V and 5 bases at J, with 7 bases between.

This clonotype was observed many times. J is TRBJ1-4 and V is TRBV27; 8 nucleotides align to TRBD1. V dropped 8 bases and J dropped 2; count of bases not matched to a gene: 7. Germline-derived CDR1 and CDR2 are MNHEY and SMNVEV (reference sequence). The CDR3 length is 15 residues. CDR3 nucleotides: TGTGCCAGCCAACCAACAGGGGGTACTAATGAAAAACTGTTTTTT. Protein: CASQPTGGTNEKLFF. The full variable domain, in which reference TRBV27 and TRBJ1-4 provide the parts outside the CDR3, is EAQVTQNPRYLITVTGKKLTVTCSQNMNHEYMSWYRQDPGLGLRQIYYSMNVEVTDKGDVPEGYKVSRKEKRNFPLILESPSPNQTSLYFCASQPTGGTNEKLFFGSGTQLSVL.

Ten or more counts support this clonotype. The V call is TRBV20-1, the J call TRBJ2-2; a weak D match, TRBD1 (6 bases). The V end was cut by 3 bases, the J end by 8 bases, with 13 bases between. Germline V CDR1 and CDR2: DFQATT, SNEGSKA (reference sequence). The CDR3 has 13 residues. The CDR3 reads CSARNRVLGELFF. CDR3 in DNA: TGCAGTGCTAGGAACAGGGTATTGGGGGAGCTGTTTTTT.

This clonotype has at least ten counts. The CDR3 nucleotides are TGTGCCAGTTCTGAGAGATCTGGGGCCAACGTCCTGACTTTC. Protein product: CASSERSGANVLTF. The genes are TRBV18 and TRBJ2-6; D is undetermined. CDR3 length: 14 residues. Trimming stripped 9 bases from V and 1 base from J, with 10 bases between. CDR1 and CDR2 from the germline V gene are KGHSH and LQKENI.

This clonotype has at least ten counts. This chain uses TRBV7-9 with TRBJ1-1; 9 bases are shared with TRBD1. Germline CDR1 is SEHNR and CDR2 is FQNEAQ (reference sequence). The V and J ends lost 4 bases and 4 bases, in that order; junction bases with no gene match: 7. The CDR3 consists of 15 residues. The CDR3 loop reads CASSSGTGFRTEAFF. The CDR3 region has the DNA TGTGCCAGCAGCTCGGGGACAGGGTTTCGCACTGAAGCTTTCTTT. The full variable domain, in which reference TRBV7-9 and TRBJ1-1 provide the parts outside the CDR3, is DTGVSQNPRHKITKRGQNVTFRCDPISEHNRLYWYRQTLGQGPEFLTYFQNEAQLEKSRLLSDRFSAERPKGSFSTLEIQRTEQGDSAMYLCASSSGTGFRTEAFFGQGTRLTVV.

This clonotype was recorded at least ten times. The rearrangement links TRBV4-2 to TRBJ2-3; TRBD2 matches 9 bases. This CDR3 is built from 16 residues. Germline V gene data show CDR1 as LGHNA and CDR2 as YNFKEQ. The ends lost 1 base at V and 2 bases at J; junction bases unmatched: 4. This CDR3 reads CASSQGGGAPTDTQYF. The CDR3 DNA reads TGTGCCAGCAGCCAAGGCGGGGGGGCCCCCACAGATACGCAGTATTTT.

CDR3 bases: TGTGCCAGCAGACCCCAGGCGGTCCAAGAGACCCAGTACTTC. Translating it yields CASRPQAVQETQYF. The genes are TRBV7-9 and TRBJ2-5; no clear D gene. The CDR3 extends over 14 amino acids. Trimming stripped 6 bases from V and 1 base from J, with 12 bases between. Germline CDR1 reads SEHNR; CDR2 reads FQNEAQ (reference sequence).

There are many counts of this clonotype. V usage is TRBV5-4 and J usage is TRBJ2-5; 7 bases line up with TRBD2. CDR3 length equals 14 residues. Germline V gives CDR1 SGHNT, CDR2 YYREEE (reference sequence). The junction had 10 bases not matched to a gene; V was cut back by 2 bases and J by 9 bases. The CDR3: CASSLSSGNRAQYF. The DNA for the CDR3 is TGTGCCAGCAGCTTATCTAGCGGCAATAGGGCCCAGTACTTC.

Regarding this clonotype: A far larger clone is one base from this, pointing to a likely read error. The chain uses TRBV7-2 and TRBJ1-4; 8 positions agree with TRBD2. With the DNA end fitting TRBJ2-3 better, the J assignment may be wrong. The CDR3 contains 16 residues. The germline CDR1 and CDR2 sequences are SGHTA and FQGNSA. The DNA of the CDR3 is TGTGCCAGCAGCTTCAACCTCGGGGGGGCCGTAGATGCGCAGTATTTT. This translates into CASSFNLGGAVDAQYF.

With respect to this clonotype: A much larger clone differs from this one at a single base, so this may be a read error. The rearrangement uses TRBV7-9 and TRBJ2-2; D unclear. The CDR3 is 14 amino acids. Germline values: CDR1 SEHNR, CDR2 FQNEAQ (reference sequence). CDR3 in DNA: TGTGCCAGCGGCTTAGCCGCCTCCCCCGGGGAGCTGTTTTTT. Translation gives CASGLAASPGELFF. Looking up the rest from reference TRBV7-9 and TRBJ2-2 gives the full variable domain: DTGVSQNPRHKITKRGQNVTFRCDPISEHNRLYWYRQTLGQGPEFLTYFQNEAQLEKSRLLSDRFSAERPKGSFSTLEIQRTEQGDSAMYLCASGLAASPGELFFGEGSRLTVL.

This clonotype was recorded at least ten times. The chain combines TRBV27 with TRBJ1-5; D not certain. The CDR3 consists of 14 residues. Trimming removed 3 bases from V and 4 bases from J, with 10 bases in between. The V gene's germline CDR1 is MNHEY and CDR2 SMNVEV (reference sequence). The CDR3 spells CASSFLGGNQPQHF. CDR3 sequence (DNA): TGTGCCAGCAGTTTCTTGGGTGGAAATCAGCCCCAGCATTTT.

This clonotype was found a few times. This may be a read error: a much more frequent sequence differs by one nucleotide. As the CDR3 is not closed by the conserved phenylalanine or tryptophan, this likely results from a read error. The chain employs TRBV20-1 and TRBJ2-5; 7 bases match TRBD1. This CDR3 comprises 13 residues. Per the germline V gene, CDR1 is DFQATT and CDR2 is SNEGSKA (reference sequence). After removal of 5 bases from V and 3 bases from J, the junction contained 6 bases not matched to a gene. CDR3 loop: CSASTGSKETQYL. CDR3 DNA: TGCAGTGCTTCGACAGGGTCAAAAGAGACCCAGTACCTC.

The chain joins TRBV7-9 to TRBJ2-5, with a tentative D call TRBD2 (6 bases). V shed 3 bases and J shed 2 bases, with 13 bases lying between them. The CDR3 is made up of 15 amino acids. Germline V gene sequence: CDR1 SEHNR, CDR2 FQNEAQ (reference sequence). The chain's CDR3 is CASSFGGKGQETQYF. CDR3 bases: TGTGCCAGCAGCTTCGGGGGAAAGGGTCAAGAGACCCAGTACTTC.

V and J are TRBV7-9 and TRBJ2-2; 8 nucleotides line up with TRBD1. The CDR3 length is 14 residues. Germline V gives CDR1 SEHNR, CDR2 FQNEAQ (reference sequence). V was clipped by 5 bases and J by 4 bases; unmatched bases: 3. CDR3 DNA sequence: TGTGCCAGCAGCGGGGGACAGGTCACCGGGGAGCTGTTTTTT. This gives the protein CASSGGQVTGELFF. The variable domain in full, completed from reference TRBV7-9 and TRBJ2-2, reads DTGVSQNPRHKITKRGQNVTFRCDPISEHNRLYWYRQTLGQGPEFLTYFQNEAQLEKSRLLSDRFSAERPKGSFSTLEIQRTEQGDSAMYLCASSGGQVTGELFFGEGSRLTVL.

Concerning this clonotype itself: One base away lies a much larger clone, so this may be a sequencing read error. The chain uses TRBV29-1 and TRBJ2-5; TRBD2 agrees at 7 bases. The CDR3 loop spans 14 amino acids. V dropped 4 bases and J dropped 1; count of bases not matched to a gene: 6. Per the germline V gene, CDR1 is SQVTM and CDR2 is ANQGSEA. The CDR3 loop reads CSVGVSGCQETQYF. The CDR3 nucleotides are TGCAGCGTTGGGGTTAGCGGGTGCCAAGAGACCCAGTACTTC.

This clonotype came up many times. J is TRBJ1-2 and V is TRBV6-1, with 10 bases lining up with TRBD1. The ends lost 10 bases at V and 2 bases at J; junction bases unmatched: 10. The germline CDR1 and CDR2 sequences are MNHNS and SASEGT. There are 15 residues in the CDR3. The CDR3: CATRQGASGNYGYTF. The CDR3 DNA is TGTGCCACTAGACAGGGGGCCAGTGGGAACTATGGCTACACCTTC.

This clonotype was counted many times. J is TRBJ1-1 and V is TRBV20-1, with a tentative D call TRBD1 (6 bases). V was clipped by 3 bases and J by 2 bases, with 13 bases between them. The CDR3 has 14 residues. CDR1 and CDR2 (germline): DFQATT, SNEGSKA (reference sequence). The CDR3 coding sequence is TGCAGTGCTAGCCCAGGACAGCAAAACACTGAAGCTTTCTTT. Translating it yields CSASPGQQNTEAFF.

This clonotype was observed many times. The CDR3 sequence: CASSWDLNEKLFF. The DNA of the CDR3 is TGTGCCAGCTCTTGGGACCTTAATGAAAAACTGTTTTTT. The chain couples TRBV18 to TRBJ1-4; a possible D gene is TRBD1 (5 bases). The CDR3 runs to 13 residues. Germline V lookup: CDR1 KGHSH, CDR2 LQKENI. Between the trimmed V and J ends, which lost 6 bases and 4 bases, there was a span of 9 bases.

Note on this clonotype: This may be a read error, as it is one base from a much larger clone. The gene calls are TRBV11-2 and TRBJ2-1; 7 bases are shared with TRBD2. This CDR3 contains 13 residues. V shed 4 bases and J 9 bases; nucleotides not matched to a gene: 6. CDR1 is SGHAT and CDR2 is FQNNGV in the germline V gene. The CDR3 reads CASSWGGRSEQFF. CDR3 nucleotide sequence: TGTGCCAGCAGCTGGGGGGGGAGGAGTGAGCAGTTCTTC.

This clonotype was detected many times. V gene TRBV2 combines with J gene TRBJ2-5; D may be TRBD2 (5 bases). This CDR3 is built from 15 residues. In germline, CDR1 is SNHLY, CDR2 FYNNEI. V was trimmed by 6 bases and J by 3 bases, leaving 17 bases between them. CDR3 bases: TGTGCCAGCAGATCCCGACCCAGCGGAGAAGAGACCCAGTACTTC. As protein: CASRSRPSGEETQYF. Together with reference TRBV2 and TRBJ2-5, the CDR3 gives the full variable domain: EPEVTQTPSHQVTQMGQEVILRCVPISNHLYFYWYRQILGQKVEFLVSFYNNEISEKSEIFDDQFSVERPDGSNFTLKIRSTKLEDSAMYFCASRSRPSGEETQYFGPGTRLLVL.

The table lists this clonotype with many counts. This chain links TRBV12-3 or TRBV12-4 with TRBJ2-3; unclear D gene. The CDR3 runs 12 residues. V lost 5 bases, J lost 6 bases, and 9 bases lay in between. CDR3 amino acids: CASSLPRDTQYF. The CDR3 DNA sequence: TGTGCCAGCAGTCTCCCTAGGGATACGCAGTATTTT.

This clonotype was detected many times. The chain employs TRBV20-1 and TRBJ2-5, with TRBD1 matching over 7 bases. CDR3 size: 13 residues. Germline V gene lookup returns CDR1 DFQATT and CDR2 SNEGSKA (reference sequence). V trimming: 8 bases; J trimming: 0 bases; junction bases outside the gene matches: 6. In DNA form, the CDR3 reads TGCAGTCTACGACAGGGTCACCAAGAGACCCAGTACTTC. Protein product: CSLRQGHQETQYF.

This sequence joins TRBV27 and TRBJ2-3, with 8 bases fitting TRBD2. The length of the CDR3 is 15 residues. Germline-derived CDR1 and CDR2 are MNHEY and SMNVEV (reference sequence). The V gene end was trimmed by 4 bases and the J gene end by 1 base; junction bases not matched to a gene: 4. The CDR3 DNA reads as TGTGCCAGCAGTTCTAGCGGGTTAGGCACAGATACGCAGTATTTT. As protein: CASSSSGLGTDTQYF.

In the case of this clonotype: A far larger clone is one base from this, pointing to a likely read error. The J gene is TRBJ2-7, the V gene TRBV12-3 or TRBV12-4, with 7 bases matching TRBD1. The V gene end was trimmed by 8 bases and the J gene end by 4 bases; junction bases not matched to a gene: 11. The CDR3 is 14 amino acids. Here the CDR3 reads CASGPWDRGYEQYF. The CDR3 nucleotides read TGTGCCAGCGGTCCCTGGGACAGAGGATACGAGCAGTACTTC.